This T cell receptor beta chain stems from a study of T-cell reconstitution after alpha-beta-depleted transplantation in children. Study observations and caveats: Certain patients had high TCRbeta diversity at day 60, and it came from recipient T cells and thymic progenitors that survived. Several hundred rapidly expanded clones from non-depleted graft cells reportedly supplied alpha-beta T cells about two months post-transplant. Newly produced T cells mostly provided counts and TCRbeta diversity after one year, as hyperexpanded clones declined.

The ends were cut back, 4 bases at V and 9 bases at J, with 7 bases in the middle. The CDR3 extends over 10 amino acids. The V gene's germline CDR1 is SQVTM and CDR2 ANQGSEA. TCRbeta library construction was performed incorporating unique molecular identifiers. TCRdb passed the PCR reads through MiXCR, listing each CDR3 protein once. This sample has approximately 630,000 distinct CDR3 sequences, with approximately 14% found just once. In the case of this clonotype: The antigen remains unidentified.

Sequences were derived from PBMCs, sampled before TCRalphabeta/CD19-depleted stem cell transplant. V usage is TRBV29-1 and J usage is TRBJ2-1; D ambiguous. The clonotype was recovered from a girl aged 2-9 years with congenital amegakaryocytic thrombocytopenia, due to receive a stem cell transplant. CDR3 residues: CSVVRIEQFF. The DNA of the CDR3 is TGCAGCGTTGTCCGCATTGAGCAGTTCTTC.